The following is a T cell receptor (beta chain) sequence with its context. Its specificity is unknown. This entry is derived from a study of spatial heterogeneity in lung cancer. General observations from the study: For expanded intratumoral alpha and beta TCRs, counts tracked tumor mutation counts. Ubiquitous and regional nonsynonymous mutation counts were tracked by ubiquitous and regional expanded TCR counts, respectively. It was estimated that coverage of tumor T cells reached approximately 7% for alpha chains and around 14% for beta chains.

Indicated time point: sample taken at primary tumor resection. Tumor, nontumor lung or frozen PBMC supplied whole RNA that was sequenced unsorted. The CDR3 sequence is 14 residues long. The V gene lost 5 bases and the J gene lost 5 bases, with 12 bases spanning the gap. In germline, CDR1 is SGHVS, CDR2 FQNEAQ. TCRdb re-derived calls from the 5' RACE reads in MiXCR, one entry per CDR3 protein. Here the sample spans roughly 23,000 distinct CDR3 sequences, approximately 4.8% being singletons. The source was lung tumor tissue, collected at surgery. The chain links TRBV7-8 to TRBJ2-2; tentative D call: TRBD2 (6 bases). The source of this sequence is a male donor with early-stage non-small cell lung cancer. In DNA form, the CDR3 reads TGTGCCAGCAGCACCGGGACTCTTACCGGGGAGCTGTTTTTT. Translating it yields CASSTGTLTGELFF.